The present T cell receptor beta chain was sequenced within a study of cytomegalovirus exposure and HLA in healthy donors. Overall study context: A prior analysis found roughly 100 million unique TCR beta sequences from 150 million to 200 million T cells. Among the 350 to 400 donors who were genotyped, 81% fell in the genetic ancestry cluster that is associated with self-reported Caucasian donors. Study outcomes and limitations: The study found most TCR sequences rare, yet found some public TCRs in many donors.

Primers: 60 Vbeta forward and 13 Jbeta reverse. In the authors' methods: Unique TCR beta chains totaled around 86 million in a later count, with approximately 10 million of them shared. The assay was immunoSEQ multiplex PCR, and TCRdb's table has in-frame clones only and misses some. V, J and clone size are taken as reported in that table, and D and trimming were inferred from the DNA itself. The sample data list some 200,000 clones. Trimming pared 4 bases from V and 6 bases from J, leaving 9 bases between. Germline CDR1 reads MNHEY; CDR2 reads SVGAGI. The CDR3 runs to 13 residues. Note on this clone: What it binds is not known.

The sample consisted of PBMCs. The V gene is TRBV6-5, the J gene TRBJ2-2; D gene uncertain. The clonotype was recovered from a boy younger than 18 in good health and CMV-seronegative. Written as DNA, the CDR3 is TGTGCCAGCAGTTCTAACCGCCCCGGGGAGCTGTTTTTT. This sequence encodes CASSSNRPGELFF.